This T cell receptor beta chain was found in a study of CD8 T cells in ankylosing spondylitis. The TCR beta libraries were generated through quantitative 5'-RACE incorporating molecular barcodes. TCRdb passed the 5' RACE reads through MiXCR, listing each CDR3 protein once. The profile shows about 500,000 distinct CDR3 sequences, about 5.7% of them singletons. This clonotype showed up many times. Antigen unknown. There are 15 residues in the CDR3. Trimming took 5 bases from V and 3 from J; bases not matched to a gene: 5. The germline V gene encodes CDR1 SGHVS and CDR2 FNYEAQ. Study-level results: What seemed typical of ankylosing spondylitis blood was a TCR beta motif built from several highly homologous variants. Clones linked to disease, bearing a CD8+ phenotype, were relatively rare in peripheral blood.

The sequencing input was blood, either unsorted or a sorted T cell fraction (not recorded which). The chain recombines TRBV7-6 with TRBJ2-1; 9 nucleotides match TRBD2. This receptor was obtained from a male donor with ankylosing spondylitis. CDR3 amino acids: CASSPGSGSYNEQFF. Here the CDR3 DNA reads TGTGCCAGCAGCCCCGGTAGCGGGAGCTACAATGAGCAGTTCTTC.